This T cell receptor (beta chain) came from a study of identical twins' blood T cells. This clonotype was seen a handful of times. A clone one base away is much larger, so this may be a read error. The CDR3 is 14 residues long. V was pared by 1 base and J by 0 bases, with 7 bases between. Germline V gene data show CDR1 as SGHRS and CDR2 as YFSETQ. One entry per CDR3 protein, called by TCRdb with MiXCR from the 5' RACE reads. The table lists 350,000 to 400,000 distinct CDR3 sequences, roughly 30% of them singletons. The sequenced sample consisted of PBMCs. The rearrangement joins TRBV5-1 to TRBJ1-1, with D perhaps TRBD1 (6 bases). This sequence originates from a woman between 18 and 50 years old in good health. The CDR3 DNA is TGCGCCAGCAGCTTGTACAGGGTGAACACTGAAGCTTTCTTT. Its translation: CASSLYRVNTEAFF.